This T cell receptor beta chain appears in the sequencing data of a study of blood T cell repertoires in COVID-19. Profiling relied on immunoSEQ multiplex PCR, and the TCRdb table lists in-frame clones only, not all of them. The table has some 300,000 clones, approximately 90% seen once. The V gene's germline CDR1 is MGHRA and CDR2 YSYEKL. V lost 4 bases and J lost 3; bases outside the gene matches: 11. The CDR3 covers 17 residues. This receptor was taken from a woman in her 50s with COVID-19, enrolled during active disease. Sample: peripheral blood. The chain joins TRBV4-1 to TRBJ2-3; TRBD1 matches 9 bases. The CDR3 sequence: CASSLNRGRWVTDTQYF. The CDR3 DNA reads TGCGCCAGCAGCCTCAACAGGGGGCGATGGGTTACAGATACGCAGTATTTT.